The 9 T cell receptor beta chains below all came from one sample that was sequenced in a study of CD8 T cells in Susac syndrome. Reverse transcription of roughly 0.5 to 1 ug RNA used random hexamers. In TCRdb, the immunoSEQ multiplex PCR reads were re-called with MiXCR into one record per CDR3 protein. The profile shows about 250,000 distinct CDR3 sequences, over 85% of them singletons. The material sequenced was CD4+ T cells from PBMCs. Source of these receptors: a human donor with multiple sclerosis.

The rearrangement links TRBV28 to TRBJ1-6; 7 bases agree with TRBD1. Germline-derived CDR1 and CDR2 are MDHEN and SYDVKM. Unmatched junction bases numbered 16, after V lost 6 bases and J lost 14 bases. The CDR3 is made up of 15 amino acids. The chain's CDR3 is CASSPRGTVRLSLHF. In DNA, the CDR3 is TGTGCCAGCAGCCCCAGGGGGACAGTAAGATTGTCCCTCCACTTT.

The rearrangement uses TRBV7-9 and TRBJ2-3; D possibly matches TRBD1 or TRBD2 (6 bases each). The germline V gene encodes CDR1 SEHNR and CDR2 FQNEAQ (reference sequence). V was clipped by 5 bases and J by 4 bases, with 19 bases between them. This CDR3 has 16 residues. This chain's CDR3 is CASSEKGGRGPDTQYF. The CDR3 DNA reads TGTGCCAGCAGCGAGAAGGGGGGTCGGGGCCCAGATACGCAGTATTTT.

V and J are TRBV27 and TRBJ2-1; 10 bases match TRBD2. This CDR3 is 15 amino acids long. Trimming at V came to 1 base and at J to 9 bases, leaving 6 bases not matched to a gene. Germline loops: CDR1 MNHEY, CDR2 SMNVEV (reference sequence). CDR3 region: CASSLWGLAMGEQFF. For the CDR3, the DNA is TGTGCCAGCAGTTTATGGGGACTAGCGATGGGTGAGCAGTTCTTC.

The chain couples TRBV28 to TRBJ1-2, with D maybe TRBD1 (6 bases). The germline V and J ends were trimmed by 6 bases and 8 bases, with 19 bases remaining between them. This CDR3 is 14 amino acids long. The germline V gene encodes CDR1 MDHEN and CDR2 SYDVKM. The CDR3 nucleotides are TGTGCCAGCAGATCTACCACAGGGACCTTCGGCTACACCTTC. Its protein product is CASRSTTGTFGYTF.

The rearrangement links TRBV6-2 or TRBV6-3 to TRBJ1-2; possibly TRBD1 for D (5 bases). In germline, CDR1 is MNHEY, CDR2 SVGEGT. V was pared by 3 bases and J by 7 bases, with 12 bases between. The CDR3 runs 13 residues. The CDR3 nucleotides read TGTGCCAGCAGTTATGGGACCAATATTGGCTACACCTTC. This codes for CASSYGTNIGYTF.

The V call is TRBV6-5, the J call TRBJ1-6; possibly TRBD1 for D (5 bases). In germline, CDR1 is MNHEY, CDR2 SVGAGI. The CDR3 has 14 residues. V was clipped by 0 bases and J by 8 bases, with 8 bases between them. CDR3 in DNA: TGTGCCAGCAGTTACTCGGGAGGGGATTCACCCCTCCACTTT. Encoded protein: CASSYSGGDSPLHF.

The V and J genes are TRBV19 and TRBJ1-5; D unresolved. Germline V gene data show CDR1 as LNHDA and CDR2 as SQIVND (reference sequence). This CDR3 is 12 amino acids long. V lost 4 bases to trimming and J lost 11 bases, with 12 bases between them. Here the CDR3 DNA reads TGTGCCAGTAGTAGGGATGACTTGACCCAGCATTTT. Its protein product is CASSRDDLTQHF.

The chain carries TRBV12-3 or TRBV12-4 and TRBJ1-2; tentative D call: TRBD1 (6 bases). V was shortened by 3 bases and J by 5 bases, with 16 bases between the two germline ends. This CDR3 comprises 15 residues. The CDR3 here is CASSLGRGPRYGYTF. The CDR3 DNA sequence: TGTGCCAGCAGTTTGGGCAGGGGTCCTCGATATGGCTACACCTTC.

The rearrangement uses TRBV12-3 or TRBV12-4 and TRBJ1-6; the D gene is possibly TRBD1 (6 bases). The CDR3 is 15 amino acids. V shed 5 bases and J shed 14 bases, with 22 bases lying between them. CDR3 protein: CASSPHGTREFTLHF. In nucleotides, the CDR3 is TGTGCCAGCAGTCCACACGGGACACGGGAATTCACCCTCCACTTT.